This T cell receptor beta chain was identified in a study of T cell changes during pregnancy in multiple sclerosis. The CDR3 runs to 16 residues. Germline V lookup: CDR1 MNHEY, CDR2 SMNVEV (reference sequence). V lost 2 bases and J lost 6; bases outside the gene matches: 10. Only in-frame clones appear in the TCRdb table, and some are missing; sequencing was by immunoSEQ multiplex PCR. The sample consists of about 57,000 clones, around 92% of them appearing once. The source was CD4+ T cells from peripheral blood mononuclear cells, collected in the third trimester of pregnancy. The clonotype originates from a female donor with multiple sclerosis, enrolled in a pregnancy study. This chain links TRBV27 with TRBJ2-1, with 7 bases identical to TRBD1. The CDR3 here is CASSLRRQGLSNEQFF. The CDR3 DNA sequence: TGTGCCAGCAGTTTACGAAGACAGGGTCTTAGCAATGAGCAGTTCTTC.